Following are 20 T cell receptor beta chains from one sample sequenced in a study of molecular identifiers for immune sequencing clone quantification. MiXCR, run by TCRdb on the PCR reads, gives a single entry per CDR3 protein. The sample holds tens of thousands of distinct CDR3 sequences; around a sixth are singletons and the top ten take 7.1%. Input material: naive CD8+ T cells from blood, with Jurkat cell RNA spiked in. Subset: FACS-sorted CD8+CD4-CCR7+CD45RA+ naive T cells. These receptors came from a human donor in good health. Some libraries in this study had Jurkat cell RNA spiked in.

This clonotype came up many times. This chain connects TRBV7-8 to TRBJ2-1; 9 bases line up with TRBD1. There are 16 residues in the CDR3. V lost 2 bases and J lost 7; bases outside the gene matches: 9. Germline CDR1 SGHVS, CDR2 FQNEAQ. CDR3 DNA: TGTGCCAGCAGCTTACACCGGGACAGGGTAGCAAATGAGCAGTTCTTC. It is translated as CASSLHRDRVANEQFF.

In its sample, this clonotype was seen many times. The V gene is TRBV27, the J gene TRBJ1-6; D remains ambiguous. Germline-derived CDR1 and CDR2 are MNHEY and SMNVEV (reference sequence). The CDR3 sequence is 14 residues long. Trimming shortened V by 5 bases and J by 6 bases, and 11 bases separated the two germline ends. In DNA, the CDR3 is TGTGCCAGCAGTAGACCAGCTGCTAATTCACCCCTCCACTTT. It yields the protein CASSRPAANSPLHF.

This clonotype has at least ten counts. This rearrangement joins TRBV7-9 to TRBJ2-2, with D possibly TRBD1 on 5 matching bases. This CDR3 spans 14 amino acids. In germline, CDR1 is SEHNR, CDR2 FQNEAQ (reference sequence). Trimming removed 7 bases from V and 0 bases from J, with 9 bases in between. The CDR3 bases are TGTGCCAGCAACCGACAGACGAACACCGGGGAGCTGTTTTTT. Its protein product is CASNRQTNTGELFF.

This clonotype was seen a handful of times. The chain carries TRBV7-2 and TRBJ2-5; TRBD2 aligns across 14 bases. Germline lookup yields CDR1 SGHTA and CDR2 FQGNSA. There are 16 residues in the CDR3. V trimming: 5 bases; J trimming: 5 bases; junction bases outside the gene matches: 7. The CDR3 here is CASSSGLAGGRETQYF. Written as DNA, the CDR3 is TGTGCCAGCAGCAGCGGACTAGCGGGAGGAAGGGAGACCCAGTACTTC.

The sample holds many counts of this clonotype. The chain links TRBV9 to TRBJ2-3; possibly TRBD1 for D (6 bases). This CDR3 is 18 amino acids long. Trimming removed 0 bases from V and 2 bases from J, with 19 bases in between. The germline V gene encodes CDR1 SGDLS and CDR2 YYNGEE. CDR3 sequence (DNA): TGTGCCAGCAGCGTAGAGGGGCGGCAGGGGAGTCCCACAGATACGCAGTATTTT. This encodes CASSVEGRQGSPTDTQYF.

For this clonotype: Germline is not matched at one junction end, which may reflect a read error. The chain uses TRBV9 and TRBJ2-1, with 8 bases that match TRBD1. Germline CDR1 is SGDLS and CDR2 is YYNGEE. The CDR3 contains 15 residues. The DNA of the CDR3 is TGTACCAGCAGCACTTCCCGGACAGGGCTCGGGGAGCAATTCTTC. Translated, it gives CTSSTSRTGLGEQFF.

As concerns this clonotype: A much larger clone lies one base from this, so it may be a read error. The chain links TRBV5-6 to TRBJ2-5, with no clear D. This CDR3 has 14 amino acids. The germline V gene has CDR1 SGHDT and CDR2 YYEEEE. CDR3 protein: CASSLQARQEAQYF. DNA for the CDR3: TGTGCCAGCAGCTTGCAAGCTAGACAAGAGGCCCAGTACTTC.

The chain recombines TRBV12-3 or TRBV12-4 with TRBJ2-7; D is possibly TRBD2 (6 bases). The CDR3 spans 14 residues. V was pared by 3 bases and J by 2 bases, with 11 bases between. The chain's CDR3 is CASSFGGGTYEQYF. The CDR3 nucleotides read TGTGCCAGCAGTTTTGGTGGGGGGACCTACGAGCAGTACTTC.

A remark on this clonotype: A read error may be the cause here, since a much bigger clone is one base away. The chain employs TRBV9 and TRBJ2-5; a possible D gene is TRBD1 (5 bases). Trimming cost V 0 bases and J 2 bases, with 11 bases left between them. Germline V gene sequence: CDR1 SGDLS, CDR2 YYNGEE. CDR3 length: 15 amino acids. As DNA, the CDR3 is TGTGCCAGCAGCGTAGAAGGGGCACAACAAGAGACCCAGTACTTC. Translating it yields CASSVEGAQQETQYF.

There are many counts of this clonotype. The rearrangement joins TRBV12-3 or TRBV12-4 to TRBJ1-5; a possible D gene is TRBD1 (5 bases). Trimming cost V 6 bases and J 8 bases, with 14 bases left between them. This CDR3 is 13 amino acids long. The CDR3 region is CASSEMGGEPQHF. In DNA, the CDR3 is TGTGCCAGCAGCGAAATGGGGGGGGAGCCCCAGCATTTT.

This clonotype was seen ten or more times. The chain joins TRBV20-1 to TRBJ2-1; D remains unclear. The CDR3 contains 12 residues. V lost 2 bases, J lost 6 bases, and 8 bases lay in between. The germline CDR1 and CDR2 sequences are DFQATT and SNEGSKA (reference sequence). CDR3 in DNA: TGCAGTGCTAGACAGCACAGCAATGAGCAGTTCTTC. This translates into CSARQHSNEQFF.

This clonotype was detected many times. The CDR3 sequence is CASRPKGISGNTIYF. CDR3 coding DNA: TGTGCCAGCAGACCAAAAGGGATCTCTGGAAACACCATATATTTT. This chain uses TRBV6-5 with TRBJ1-3, with no clear D. Trimming pared 6 bases from V and 0 bases from J, leaving 12 bases between. Germline lookup yields CDR1 MNHEY and CDR2 SVGAGI. The CDR3 contains 15 residues.

This clonotype was observed many times. The chain is built from TRBV29-1 and TRBJ1-1; the D is unclear. CDR3 length: 12 amino acids. V was trimmed by 4 bases and J by 1 base, leaving 7 bases between them. Germline lookup yields CDR1 SQVTM and CDR2 ANQGSEA. In nucleotides, the CDR3 is TGCAGCGTTGCTTCAGCGAACACTGAAGCTTTCTTT. Translating gives CSVASANTEAFF.

This clonotype was picked up many times. CDR3 residues: CATRGLSSYNEQFF. The CDR3 DNA reads TGTGCCACCCGGGGACTTAGCTCCTACAATGAGCAGTTCTTC. The chain joins TRBV10-3 to TRBJ2-1; D possibly corresponds to TRBD2 (6 bases). V gave up 10 bases and J gave up 0 bases, with 13 bases separating them. Germline CDR1 ENHRY, CDR2 SYGVKD. The CDR3 contains 14 residues.

This clonotype was detected many times. The J gene is TRBJ1-6, the V gene TRBV7-9; the D gene is possibly TRBD1 (6 bases). The germline CDR1 and CDR2 sequences are SEHNR and FQNEAQ (reference sequence). V was pared by 1 base and J by 0 bases, with 10 bases between. CDR3 size: 17 residues. The CDR3 nucleotides read TGTGCCAGCAGCTTAGAGGGACAACTCTCCTATAATTCACCCCTCCACTTT. This encodes CASSLEGQLSYNSPLHF.

This clonotype was counted at least ten times. The rearrangement uses TRBV28 and TRBJ2-1, with unresolved D. The ends were cut back, 4 bases at V and 10 bases at J, with 17 bases in the middle. CDR1 is MDHEN and CDR2 is SYDVKM in the germline V gene. CDR3 length: 14 residues. The CDR3 is CASSYEPPGKEQFF. The CDR3 nucleotides read TGTGCCAGCAGTTATGAACCTCCCGGAAAGGAGCAGTTCTTC. The entire variable domain, with the rest obtained from reference TRBV28 and TRBJ2-1, is as follows: DVKVTQSSRYLVKRTGEKVFLECVQDMDHENMFWYRQDPGLGLRLIYFSYDVKMKEKGDIPEGYSVSREKKERFSLILESASTNQTSMYLCASSYEPPGKEQFFGPGTRLTVL.

This clonotype came up many times. V usage is TRBV11-2 and J usage is TRBJ2-5, with 8 nucleotides matching TRBD2. This CDR3 region has 17 residues. Germline V gives CDR1 SGHAT, CDR2 FQNNGV. The ends lost 0 bases at V and 5 bases at J; junction bases unmatched: 11. The CDR3 sequence is CASSLDRGGTRRETQYF. CDR3 in DNA: TGTGCCAGCAGCTTAGATCGTGGTGGGACTAGGCGGGAGACCCAGTACTTC.

This clonotype was observed at least ten times. This chain uses TRBV20-1 with TRBJ2-7; 10 nucleotides align to TRBD2. Germline V gene data show CDR1 as DFQATT and CDR2 as SNEGSKA (reference sequence). The V and J ends lost 6 bases and 2 bases, in that order; junction bases with no gene match: 4. CDR3 length: 13 residues. The CDR3 protein is CSARTSGAYEQYF. The CDR3 bases are TGCAGTGCGAGGACTAGCGGTGCCTACGAGCAGTACTTC.

The rearrangement uses TRBV4-2 and TRBJ1-1; 7 bases align to TRBD1. Germline CDR1 LGHNA, CDR2 YNFKEQ. Trimming at V came to 5 bases and at J to 1 base, leaving 7 bases not matched to a gene. The CDR3 is 15 amino acids. CDR3 in amino acids: CASSSPGQRNTEAFF. Here the CDR3 DNA reads TGTGCCAGCAGCAGCCCGGGACAGAGGAACACTGAAGCTTTCTTT.

Of note for this clonotype: A much bigger clone sits one base away, suggesting this may be a read error. V gene TRBV24-1 combines with J gene TRBJ2-7; 7 bases fit TRBD2. Germline values: CDR1 KGHDR, CDR2 SFDVKD. V lost 5 bases, J lost 0 bases, and 0 bases stayed unmatched. This CDR3 is built from 13 residues. The CDR3 sequence is CATSAGGSYEQYF. The CDR3 DNA sequence: TGTGCCACCAGTGCGGGGGGCTCCTACGAGCAGTACTTC.